This T cell receptor beta chain was obtained from a study of blood T cell repertoires in COVID-19. Study details: Acute and convalescent COVID-19 specimens originated in the United States, Italy and Spain. Sources were T cells, B-cell-depleted T cells, or PBMCs; the material itself was cDNA or gDNA.

Trimming took 7 bases from V and 0 from J, leaving 19 bases between them. The CDR3 covers 17 residues. CDR1 is SGHAT and CDR2 is FQNNGV in the germline V gene. As handled by the study authors: Cell counts per sample came from amplifying reference gene primers. Generated by immunoSEQ multiplex PCR, the TCRdb table keeps only in-frame clones and is missing some. V and J calls and clone size are as listed in that table; D and trimming were resolved from the DNA. Found here are under 250,000 clones, around 82% of them singletons; the top ten hold about 3%. V and J are TRBV11-2 and TRBJ1-3; no reliable D call. The sample consisted of peripheral blood. The origin of this receptor is a woman aged 25-40 years who had recovered from COVID-19. The CDR3 spells CASTGGRGKASGNTIYF. The CDR3 region has the DNA TGTGCCAGCACTGGAGGTCGAGGGAAAGCCTCTGGAAACACCATATATTTT.